This T cell receptor (beta chain) was documented in a study of cytomegalovirus exposure and HLA in healthy donors. About the study: Around 200 million T cells yielded 120 million or so unique TCR beta sequences, as an earlier analysis found.

A remark on this clone: Its target is unknown.

Findings and limits, study-wide: Altogether, more than 150 TCR beta chains were recorded as cytomegalovirus-associated.

The PCR used 60 Vbeta and 13 Jbeta primers. The protocol was immunoSEQ multiplex PCR, while the TCRdb copy is restricted to in-frame clones and leaves out a portion. The sample includes some 170,000 clones, roughly four fifths of them seen just once. V gave up 5 bases and J gave up 4 bases; unmatched junction bases: 12. The CDR3 totals 16 residues. Germline V gives CDR1 SEHNR, CDR2 FQNEAQ (reference sequence). The rearrangement uses TRBV7-9 and TRBJ2-5; TRBD1 agrees at 8 bases. The sequence was collected from a woman between 18 and 30 years old in good health and CMV-seropositive. Sequenced: PBMCs. This CDR3 reads CASSPPIRTGGETQYF. In DNA form, the CDR3 reads TGTGCCAGCAGCCCCCCGATCCGCACAGGGGGAGAGACCCAGTACTTC.